This record looks at one T cell receptor (beta chain) sequence and its context. This entry belongs to a study of blood T cell repertoires in COVID-19. Turning to the study itself: Acute and convalescent COVID-19 specimens originated in the United States, Italy and Spain. From T cells, B-cell-depleted T cells, or PBMCs came the material, which was cDNA or gDNA.

The CDR3 contains 12 residues. V was trimmed by 1 base and J by 0 bases, leaving 2 bases between them. CDR1 is SGHDT and CDR2 is YYEEEE in the germline V gene. Per the authors' pipeline: Amplification of reference gene primers was used by the study to estimate nucleated cell counts. Profiling relied on immunoSEQ multiplex PCR, and the TCRdb table lists in-frame clones only, not all of them. V and J calls and clone size are copied from that table; D and trimming were computed from the DNA. The top ten clones hold around 5.9% of a sample with roughly 200,000 clones, 70% to 90% of them seen once. This receptor was taken from a woman between 35 and 50 years old who had recovered from COVID-19. Sequencing used peripheral blood. The chain uses TRBV5-6 and TRBJ2-7; no firm D call. CDR3 sequence: CASSLLSYEQYF. CDR3 in DNA: TGTGCCAGCAGCTTGCTCTCCTACGAGCAGTACTTC.